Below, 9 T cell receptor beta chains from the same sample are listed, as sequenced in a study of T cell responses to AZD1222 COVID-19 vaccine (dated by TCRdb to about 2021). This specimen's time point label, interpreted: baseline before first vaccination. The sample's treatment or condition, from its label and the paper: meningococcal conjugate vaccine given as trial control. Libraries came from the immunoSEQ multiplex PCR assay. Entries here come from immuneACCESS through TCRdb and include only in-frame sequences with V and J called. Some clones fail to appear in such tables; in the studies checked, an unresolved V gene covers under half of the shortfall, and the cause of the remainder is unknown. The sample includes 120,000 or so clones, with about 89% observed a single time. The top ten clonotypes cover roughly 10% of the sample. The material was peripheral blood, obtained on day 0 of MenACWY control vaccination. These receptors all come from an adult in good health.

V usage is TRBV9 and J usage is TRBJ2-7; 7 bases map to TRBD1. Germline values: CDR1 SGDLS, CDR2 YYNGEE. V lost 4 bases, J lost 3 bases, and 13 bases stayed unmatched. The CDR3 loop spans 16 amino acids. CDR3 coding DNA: TGTGCCAGCAGCCCCAACTCCGGGACAGCTATCTACGAGCAGTACTTC. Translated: CASSPNSGTAIYEQYF.

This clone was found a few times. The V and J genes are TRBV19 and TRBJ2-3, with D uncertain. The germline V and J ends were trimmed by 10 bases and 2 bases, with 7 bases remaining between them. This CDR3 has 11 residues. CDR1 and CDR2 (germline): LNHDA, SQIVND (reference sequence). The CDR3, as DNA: TGTGCCACCAAAGCCACAGATACGCAGTATTTT. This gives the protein CATKATDTQYF.

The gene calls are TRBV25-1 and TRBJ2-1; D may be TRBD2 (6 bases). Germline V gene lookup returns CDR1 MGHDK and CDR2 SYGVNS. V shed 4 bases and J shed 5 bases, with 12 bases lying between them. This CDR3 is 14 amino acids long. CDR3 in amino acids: CASSVIAENNEQFF. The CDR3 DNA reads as TGTGCCAGCAGTGTAATAGCGGAGAACAATGAGCAGTTCTTC.

CDR3 sequence reads: CASSVGGSQTDTQYF. CDR3 nucleotides: TGTGCCAGCAGCGTAGGAGGCAGCCAGACAGATACGCAGTATTTT. The chain has TRBV9 and TRBJ2-3; D gene uncertain. This CDR3 has 15 residues. Per the germline V gene, CDR1 is SGDLS and CDR2 is YYNGEE. V lost 0 bases and J lost 3, with 11 bases in between.

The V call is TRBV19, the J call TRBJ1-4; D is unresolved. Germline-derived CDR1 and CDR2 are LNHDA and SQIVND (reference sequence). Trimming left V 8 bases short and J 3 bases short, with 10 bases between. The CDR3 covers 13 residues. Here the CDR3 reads CASANGANEKLFF. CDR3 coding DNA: TGTGCCAGTGCTAACGGGGCTAATGAAAAACTGTTTTTT.

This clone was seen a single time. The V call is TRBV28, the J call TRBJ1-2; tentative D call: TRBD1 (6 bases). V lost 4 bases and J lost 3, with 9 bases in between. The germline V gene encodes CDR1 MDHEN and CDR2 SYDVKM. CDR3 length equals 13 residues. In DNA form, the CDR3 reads TGTGCCAGCAGTTCACAGGGAGACTATGGCTACACCTTC. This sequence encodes CASSSQGDYGYTF.

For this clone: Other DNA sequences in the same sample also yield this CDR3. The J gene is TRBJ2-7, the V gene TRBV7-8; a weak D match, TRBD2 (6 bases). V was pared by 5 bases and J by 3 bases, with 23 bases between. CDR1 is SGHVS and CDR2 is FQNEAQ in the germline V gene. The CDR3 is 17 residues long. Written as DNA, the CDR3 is TGTGCCAGCAGCCTTGACCTCGGGACTTCTATTTTCTACGAGCAGTACTTC. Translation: CASSLDLGTSIFYEQYF.

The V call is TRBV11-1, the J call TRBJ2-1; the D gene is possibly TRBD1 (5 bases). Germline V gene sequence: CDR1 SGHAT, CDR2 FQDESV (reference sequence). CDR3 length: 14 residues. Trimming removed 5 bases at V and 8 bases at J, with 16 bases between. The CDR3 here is CASSRRQGPDEQFF. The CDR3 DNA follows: TGTGCCAGCAGCCGACGCCAGGGTCCAGATGAGCAGTTCTTC.

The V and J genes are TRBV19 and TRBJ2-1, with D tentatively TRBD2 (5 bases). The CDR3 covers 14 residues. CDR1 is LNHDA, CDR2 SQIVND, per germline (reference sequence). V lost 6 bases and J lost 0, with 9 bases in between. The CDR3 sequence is CASSYEGSYNEQFF. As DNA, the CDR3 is TGTGCCAGTAGCTACGAGGGCTCCTACAATGAGCAGTTCTTC.